The 26 T cell receptor beta chains below come from one sample, sequenced in a study of T-cell memory formation after mild COVID-19. TCRdb reanalysed the 5' RACE reads using MiXCR and keeps one entry per CDR3 protein. The sample lists around 340,000 distinct CDR3 sequences, around 21% occurring once. The sample comprised PBMCs or a T cell subset sorted from them (not recorded which). Receptors originate from an adult woman who had mild COVID-19 (a few samples of this study predate the infection). Cell type and time point are not known.

The chain carries TRBV7-2 and TRBJ1-2, with 9 bases identical to TRBD1. The V segment lost 1 base and the J segment 5 bases; nucleotides outside the gene matches: 5. The length of the CDR3 is 15 residues. Germline CDR1 SGHTA, CDR2 FQGNSA. The CDR3 loop is CASSLDRGPGYGYTF. The CDR3 bases are TGTGCCAGCAGCTTAGACAGGGGGCCGGGGTATGGCTACACCTTC.

The rearrangement uses TRBV7-8 and TRBJ2-1, with 10 bases lining up with TRBD2. V shed 5 bases, J shed 9 bases, and the junction held 7 bases outside the gene matches. The germline gives CDR1 SGHVS, CDR2 FQNEAQ. This CDR3 is built from 14 residues. In nucleotides, the CDR3 is TGTGCCAGCAGCCCTTCAGCGGGGGGGCTTGAGCAGTTCTTC. Amino acids: CASSPSAGGLEQFF.

Many counts were recorded for this clonotype. This chain links TRBV7-9 with TRBJ2-7; D is possibly TRBD1 (5 bases). CDR3 length: 15 residues. Trimming cost V 4 bases and J 3 bases, with 16 bases left between them. The germline CDR1 and CDR2 sequences are SEHNR and FQNEAQ (reference sequence). The DNA of the CDR3 is TGTGCCAGCAGCTCCCGTGTCCAGGGAAACTACGAGCAGTACTTC. Translated, it gives CASSSRVQGNYEQYF.

Only a few counts were recorded for this clonotype. The genes are TRBV6-1 and TRBJ2-3; D is possibly TRBD1 or TRBD2 (5 bases each). The CDR3 is made up of 16 amino acids. Germline V gene lookup returns CDR1 MNHNS and CDR2 SASEGT. Trimming took off 5 bases at V and 0 bases at J, with 15 bases between the two ends. The CDR3 DNA reads TGTGCCAGCAGTAGCCGCCGGGACGTAAGCACAGATACGCAGTATTTT. Its translation is CASSSRRDVSTDTQYF.

This sequence joins TRBV12-3 or TRBV12-4 and TRBJ2-3; D is possibly TRBD1 (5 bases). V lost 8 bases and J lost 0, with 12 bases in between. The CDR3 contains 14 residues. CDR3 sequence (DNA): TGTGCCAGCTCGGACATACACAGCACAGATACGCAGTATTTT. Its protein product is CASSDIHSTDTQYF.

The chain employs TRBV4-1 and TRBJ2-6; a weak D match, TRBD1 (7 bases). The CDR3 is 17 amino acids. Trimming took off 4 bases at V and 2 bases at J, with 15 bases between the two ends. CDR1 is MGHRA, CDR2 YSYEKL, per germline. The CDR3 bases are TGCGCCAGCAGCCTCCGACAGGGAGGAACTGGGGCCAACGTCCTGACTTTC. Residues: CASSLRQGGTGANVLTF.

This clonotype came up a few times. The rearrangement joins TRBV10-2 to TRBJ1-6; D is ambiguous. The CDR3 is 14 amino acids. Germline V CDR1 and CDR2: WSHSY, SAAADI. Trimming took 4 bases from V and 10 from J, leaving 14 bases between them. The CDR3 is CASSAQPADSPLHF. CDR3 bases: TGCGCCAGCAGTGCGCAACCTGCCGACTCACCCCTCCACTTT.

This clonotype turned up a few times. CDR3 amino acids: CASSQRTSASYEQYF. The CDR3 DNA follows: TGTGCCAGCAGCCAGAGGACTAGCGCCTCCTACGAGCAGTACTTC. The chain combines TRBV7-2 with TRBJ2-7, with 9 bases that match TRBD2. Trimming took 5 bases from V and 0 from J; bases not matched to a gene: 5. Per germline, CDR1 SGHTA and CDR2 FQGNSA. CDR3 length equals 15 residues.

The J gene is TRBJ1-2, the V gene TRBV9, with 9 bases lining up with TRBD1. V shed 3 bases, J shed 6 bases, and the junction held 6 bases outside the gene matches. From germline, CDR1 is SGDLS and CDR2 YYNGEE. This CDR3 is built from 14 residues. As DNA, the CDR3 is TGTGCCAGCAGCGCGGGACAGGGCTTCCATGGCTACACCTTC. This codes for CASSAGQGFHGYTF.

The chain joins TRBV11-3 to TRBJ2-7; 7 nucleotides line up with TRBD2. Germline CDR1 reads SGHNT; CDR2 reads YENEEA. This CDR3 is 14 amino acids long. J gave up 6 bases and V 6 bases, and 11 bases lay outside the gene matches. DNA of the CDR3: TGTGCCAGCAGGAAACCGGGCAGGGAGGGCGAGCAGTACTTC. Protein: CASRKPGREGEQYF.

This sequence joins TRBV5-1 and TRBJ2-5, with TRBD2 matching over 10 bases. The CDR3 is 16 amino acids. The junction had 9 bases not matched to a gene; V was cut back by 5 bases and J by 2 bases. Germline V gene lookup returns CDR1 SGHRS and CDR2 YFSETQ. The CDR3 is CASRPRGTSDQETQYF. DNA for the CDR3: TGCGCCAGCAGGCCACGAGGGACTAGCGATCAAGAGACCCAGTACTTC. Looking up the rest from reference TRBV5-1 and TRBJ2-5 gives the full variable domain: KAGVTQTPRYLIKTRGQQVTLSCSPISGHRSVSWYQQTPGQGLQFLFEYFSETQRNKGNFPGRFSGRQFSNSRSEMNVSTLELGDSALYLCASRPRGTSDQETQYFGPGTRLLVL.

The rearrangement uses TRBV29-1 and TRBJ2-5; 8 bases are shared with TRBD2. V lost 5 bases to trimming and J lost 3 bases; unmatched junction nucleotides: 11. The germline CDR1 and CDR2 sequences are SQVTM and ANQGSEA. The CDR3 covers 15 residues. The CDR3 DNA sequence: TGCAGCGTTTCGGGAGGGGGACTAGTCAAAGAGACCCAGTACTTC. Protein: CSVSGGGLVKETQYF.

This chain uses TRBV9 with TRBJ2-7; 10 bases map to TRBD2. Germline V lookup: CDR1 SGDLS, CDR2 YYNGEE. V was clipped by 4 bases and J by 5 bases; unmatched bases: 9. The length of the CDR3 is 15 residues. CDR3 amino acids: CASSLDSSGGNEQYF. DNA for the CDR3: TGTGCCAGCAGCCTTGATTCTAGCGGGGGTAACGAGCAGTACTTC.

Only a few counts were recorded for this clonotype. This chain uses TRBV6-5 with TRBJ2-3; 11 nucleotides agree with TRBD2. The CDR3 extends over 16 amino acids. Germline V gene data show CDR1 as MNHEY and CDR2 as SVGAGI. Unmatched junction bases numbered 8, after V lost 6 bases and J lost 3 bases. CDR3 residues: CASSLAGGPSTDTQYF. CDR3 DNA sequence: TGTGCCAGCAGCTTAGCGGGGGGGCCTAGTACAGATACGCAGTATTTT.

The chain has TRBV15 and TRBJ2-5, with unresolved D. V dropped 0 bases and J dropped 5 bases, with 10 bases sitting between them. The CDR3 length is 14 residues. Germline CDR1 LNHNV, CDR2 YYDKDF (reference sequence). As DNA, the CDR3 is TGTGCCACCAGCAGAGATCCCAGGAGTGAGACCCAGTACTTC. It yields the protein CATSRDPRSETQYF. The full variable domain, its missing parts supplied by reference TRBV15 and TRBJ2-5, is DAMVIQNPRYQVTQFGKPVTLSCSQTLNHNVMYWYQQKSSQAPKLLFHYYDKDFNNEADTPDNFQSRRPNTSFCFLDIRSPGLGDTAMYLCATSRDPRSETQYFGPGTRLLVL.

This clonotype was found a few times. This sequence joins TRBV4-1 and TRBJ1-5; D uncertain. V was shortened by 1 base and J by 1 base, with 11 bases between the two germline ends. Germline V gives CDR1 MGHRA, CDR2 YSYEKL. This CDR3 is 16 amino acids long. In DNA, the CDR3 is TGCGCCAGCAGCCAAGGGCAATGGGAAAGCAATCAGCCCCAGCATTTT. It specifies CASSQGQWESNQPQHF.

This clonotype was picked up a small number of times. The chain links TRBV6-2 or TRBV6-3 to TRBJ2-1; 9 nucleotides align to TRBD2. The length of the CDR3 is 16 residues. Germline V lookup: CDR1 MNHEY, CDR2 SVGEGT. Germline trimming cut 8 bases from V and 7 bases from J; bases unmatched to any gene: 15. The chain's CDR3 is CASGLQGLAGNNEQFF. DNA for the CDR3: TGTGCCAGCGGTTTACAAGGGCTAGCGGGAAATAATGAGCAGTTCTTC.

The chain uses TRBV7-3 and TRBJ1-1, with D possibly matching TRBD1 (6 bases). CDR3 length: 14 amino acids. Trimming left V 7 bases short and J 4 bases short, with 16 bases between. The V gene's germline CDR1 is SGHTA and CDR2 FQGTGA. CDR3 coding DNA: TGTGCCAGCAATGTTAAGGGGGATTCCACTGAAGCTTTCTTT. Its translation is CASNVKGDSTEAFF.

The chain has TRBV29-1 and TRBJ2-3; D is unresolved. The CDR3 covers 14 residues. Germline CDR1 reads SQVTM; CDR2 reads ANQGSEA. V gave up 4 bases and J gave up 0 bases, with 11 bases separating them. CDR3 amino acids: CSVGRVTSTDTQYF. The CDR3 nucleotides read TGCAGCGTTGGGCGAGTCACTAGCACAGATACGCAGTATTTT.

This clonotype was counted many times. V is TRBV7-9 and J is TRBJ2-3; D unclear. The germline V and J ends were trimmed by 1 base and 10 bases, with 12 bases remaining between them. This CDR3 region has 13 residues. Germline V lookup: CDR1 SEHNR, CDR2 FQNEAQ (reference sequence). DNA of the CDR3: TGTGCCAGCAGCTTAGACAGCCCAAGGGCGCAGTATTTT. It codes for CASSLDSPRAQYF.

This clonotype was found a few times. As DNA, the CDR3 is TGTGCCACCAGCGGGACAGGGATAGCCGGGGAGCTGTTTTTT. The encoded protein is CATSGTGIAGELFF. The chain joins TRBV24-1 to TRBJ2-2; TRBD1 aligns across 9 bases. V lost 7 bases to trimming and J lost 6 bases; unmatched junction nucleotides: 5. Germline lookup yields CDR1 KGHDR and CDR2 SFDVKD. The CDR3 covers 14 residues.

The rearrangement joins TRBV11-2 to TRBJ2-3; D is possibly TRBD1 (6 bases). Germline V lookup: CDR1 SGHAT, CDR2 FQNNGV. CDR3 length: 15 residues. V shed 6 bases and J shed 2 bases, with 15 bases lying between them. The CDR3: CASRSQGWNTDTQYF. CDR3 in DNA: TGTGCCAGCAGATCACAGGGTTGGAACACAGATACGCAGTATTTT. Complete variable domain (other parts from reference TRBV11-2 and TRBJ2-3): EAGVAQSPRYKIIEKRQSVAFWCNPISGHATLYWYQQILGQGPKLLIQFQNNGVVDDSQLPKDRFSAERLKGVDSTLKIQPAKLEDSAVYLCASRSQGWNTDTQYFGPGTRLTVL.

The chain couples TRBV12-3 or TRBV12-4 to TRBJ1-1, with D maybe TRBD1 (5 bases). This CDR3 is 14 amino acids long. The V end was cut by 6 bases, the J end by 4 bases, with 15 bases between. CDR3 sequence: CASSRGALGTEAFF. In DNA, the CDR3 is TGTGCCAGCAGCCGCGGGGCCTTAGGCACTGAAGCTTTCTTT.

This clonotype has only a few counts. The genes are TRBV5-1 and TRBJ2-5; TRBD2 aligns across 13 bases. CDR1 and CDR2 from the germline V gene are SGHRS and YFSETQ. The CDR3 contains 15 residues. V lost 2 bases, J lost 5 bases, and 3 bases stayed unmatched. CDR3 sequence: CASSFGTSGIETQYF. Written as DNA, the CDR3 is TGCGCCAGCAGCTTCGGGACTAGCGGGATCGAGACCCAGTACTTC.

This clonotype was seen only a few times. The gene calls are TRBV5-1 and TRBJ2-7, with 12 bases lining up with TRBD1. The CDR3 runs to 13 residues. V dropped 5 bases and J dropped 7; count of bases not matched to a gene: 4. CDR1 and CDR2 (germline): SGHRS, YFSETQ. CDR3 in amino acids: CASSGTGGFEQYF. The CDR3 DNA reads TGCGCCAGCAGTGGGACAGGGGGCTTTGAGCAGTACTTC.

The genes are TRBV20-1 and TRBJ2-3, with TRBD2 matching over 10 bases. Germline values: CDR1 DFQATT, CDR2 SNEGSKA (reference sequence). There are 14 residues in the CDR3. V shed 5 bases, J shed 1 base, and the junction held 3 bases outside the gene matches. CDR3 in DNA: TGCAGTGCTCCTAGCGGGAGTCGCACAGATACGCAGTATTTT. Protein: CSAPSGSRTDTQYF.